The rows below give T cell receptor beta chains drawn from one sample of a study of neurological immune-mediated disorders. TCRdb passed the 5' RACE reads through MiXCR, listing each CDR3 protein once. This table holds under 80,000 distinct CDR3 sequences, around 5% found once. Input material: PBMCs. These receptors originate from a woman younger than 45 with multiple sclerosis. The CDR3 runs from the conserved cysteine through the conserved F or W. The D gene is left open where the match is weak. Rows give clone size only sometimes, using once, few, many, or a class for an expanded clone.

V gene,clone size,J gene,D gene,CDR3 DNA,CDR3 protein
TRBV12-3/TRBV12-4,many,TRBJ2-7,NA,TGTGCCAGCAGTTTTGGGGGGACAGTCTACGAGCAGTACTTC,CASSFGGTVYEQYF
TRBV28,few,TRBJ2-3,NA,TGTGCCAGCAGTTTCCCCCGGGGCCACGCTGATACGCAGTATTTT,CASSFPRGHADTQYF
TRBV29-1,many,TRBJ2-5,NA,TGCAGCGTTGATGCAGGGTCAGAGACCCAGTACTTC,CSVDAGSETQYF
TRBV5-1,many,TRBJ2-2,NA,TGCGCCAGCAGCTTGGCTAGCTTGAACACCGGGGAGCTGTTTTTT,CASSLASLNTGELFF
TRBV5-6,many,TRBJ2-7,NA,TGTGCCAGCAGCTGGGACCGCTCCTACGAGCAGTACTTC,CASSWDRSYEQYF
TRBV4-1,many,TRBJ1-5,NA,TGCGCCAGCAGCCAAGATAGGGACAAGAATCAGCCCCAGCATTTT,CASSQDRDKNQPQHF
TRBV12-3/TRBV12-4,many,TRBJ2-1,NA,TGTGCCAGCAGACCCCCGAGGGGGGTAAATGCTAAGCAGTTCTTC,CASRPPRGVNAKQFF
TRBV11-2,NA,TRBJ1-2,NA,TGTGCCAGCAGCTTAGAAAGGCAGACTAACTATGGCTACACCTTC,CASSLERQTNYGYTF
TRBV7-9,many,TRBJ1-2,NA,TGTGCCAGCAGCTTTACGGACTATGGCTACACCTTC,CASSFTDYGYTF
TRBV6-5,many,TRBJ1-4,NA,TGTGCCAGCAGAGAGAATCCGGGTGAAAAACTGTTTTTT,CASRENPGEKLFF
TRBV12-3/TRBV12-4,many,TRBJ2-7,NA,TGTGCCAGCAGTTGGGAGTTCGACGAGCAGTACTTC,CASSWEFDEQYF
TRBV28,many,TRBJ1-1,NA,TGTGCCAGCAGTTTGGAGAGAGTTGAAGCTTTCTTT,CASSLERVEAFF
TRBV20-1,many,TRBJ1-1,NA,TGCAGTGCTAGAGATCATAGAGAATTGAACACTGAAGCTTTCTTT,CSARDHRELNTEAFF
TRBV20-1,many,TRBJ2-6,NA,TGCAGTGTGCTCCCTTTACTCTCTGGGGCCAACGTCCTGACTTTC,CSVLPLLSGANVLTF
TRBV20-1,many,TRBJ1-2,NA,TGCAGTGCTAGAGATCGTCCGGGGCCACAGGGCTACACCTTC,CSARDRPGPQGYTF
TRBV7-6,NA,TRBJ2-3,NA,TGTGCCAGCAGCCCTGCCTCAGGAGCCACAGATACGCAGTATTTT,CASSPASGATDTQYF
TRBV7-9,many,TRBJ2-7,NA,TGTGCCAGCAGCTTGGCATCCGCGAGGGAGCAGTACTTC,CASSLASAREQYF
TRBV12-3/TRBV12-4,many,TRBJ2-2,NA,TGTGCCAGCAGTCACGGAAACACCGGGGAGCTGTTTTTT,CASSHGNTGELFF